This T cell receptor (beta chain) stems from a study of PD-1 blockade in classical Hodgkin lymphoma. Turning to the study itself: Nivolumab was administered to patients intravenously at 3 mg/kg every 2 weeks.

Measured with immunoSEQ multiplex PCR; TCRdb has only the in-frame clones, and not every one. In the table there are approximately 80,000 clones, 89% of which are singletons. General study results and limits: Newly diagnosed and completely responding patients shared comparable baseline diversity. Nivolumab initiated under 1 year post-ASCT led to patient exclusion.

All patients experienced relapse after autologous stem cell transplantation, and brentuximab vedotin exposure was variable. Patients' outcomes at their best amounted to complete response, partial response or progressive disease. Concerning this clone itself: The antigen remains unidentified.

J was trimmed by 10 bases and V by 0 bases; bases with no gene match: 8. Germline CDR1 SGHNT, CDR2 YENEEA. This CDR3 has 15 amino acids. The chain employs TRBV11-3 and TRBJ2-1, with 8 bases matching TRBD2. This TCR was recovered from a human donor with classical Hodgkin lymphoma. The specimen comprised peripheral blood mononuclear cells (PBMCs), sampled at baseline. As DNA, the CDR3 is TGTGCCAGCAGCTTAGATCAGCGGGAGAGAGGAGAGCAGTTCTTC. Protein product: CASSLDQRERGEQFF.